These 4 T cell receptor beta chains were all obtained from the same sample, sequenced in a study of blood T cell repertoires in COVID-19. Clones were read by immunoSEQ multiplex PCR, and TCRdb kept only the in-frame ones, dropping some. The sample contains some 180,000 clones, over 80% of which appear only once. Specimen: peripheral blood. The receptors stem from a woman in her thirties or forties with COVID-19, enrolled during active disease.

V gene TRBV27 combines with J gene TRBJ2-1; 9 nucleotides line up with TRBD1. This CDR3 is 16 amino acids long. V trimming: 5 bases; J trimming: 5 bases; junction bases outside the gene matches: 10. In germline, CDR1 is MNHEY, CDR2 SMNVEV (reference sequence). DNA of the CDR3: TGTGCCAGCAGTGCTATAGGGACAGGGCTCAACAATGAGCAGTTCTTC. It specifies CASSAIGTGLNNEQFF.

The chain combines TRBV7-9 with TRBJ1-2, with D unclear. CDR3 length equals 14 residues. Germline V gene sequence: CDR1 SEHNR, CDR2 FQNEAQ (reference sequence). Trimming left V 4 bases short and J 7 bases short, with 16 bases between. The CDR3 sequence is CASSSRAGSVGYTF. The CDR3 DNA is TGTGCCAGCAGCTCCCGCGCGGGGTCGGTTGGCTACACCTTC.

This sequence joins TRBV5-1 and TRBJ1-2; D perhaps matches TRBD1 (5 bases). The germline CDR1 and CDR2 sequences are SGHRS and YFSETQ. V lost 4 bases and J 0 bases, leaving 13 bases between the germline ends. This CDR3 region has 15 residues. The CDR3 DNA reads TGCGCCAGCAGCGGGGGGAGCTATGCTAACTATGGCTACACCTTC. Translated: CASSGGSYANYGYTF.

In this sample, this clone turned up a few times. The V gene is TRBV29-1, the J gene TRBJ1-2, with 7 bases that match TRBD1. The CDR3 runs to 11 residues. CDR1 is SQVTM, CDR2 ANQGSEA, per germline. The V gene end was trimmed by 7 bases and the J gene end by 8 bases; junction bases not matched to a gene: 7. The CDR3 bases are TGCAGCGAAAGGACAGGAGGAGGCTACACCTTC. This codes for CSERTGGGYTF.